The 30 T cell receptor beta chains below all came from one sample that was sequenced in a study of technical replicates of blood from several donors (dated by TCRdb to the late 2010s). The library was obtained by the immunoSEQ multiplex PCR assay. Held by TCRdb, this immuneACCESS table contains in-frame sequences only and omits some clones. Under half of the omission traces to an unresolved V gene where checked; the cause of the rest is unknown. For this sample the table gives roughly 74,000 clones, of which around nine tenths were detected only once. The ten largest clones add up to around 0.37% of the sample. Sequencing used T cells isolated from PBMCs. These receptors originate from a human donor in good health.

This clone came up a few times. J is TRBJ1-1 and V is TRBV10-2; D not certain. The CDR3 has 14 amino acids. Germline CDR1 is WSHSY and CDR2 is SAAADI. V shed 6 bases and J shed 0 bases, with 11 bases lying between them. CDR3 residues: CASRRGLLNTEAFF. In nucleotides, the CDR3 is TGCGCCAGCAGACGAGGCCTTTTGAACACTGAAGCTTTCTTT.

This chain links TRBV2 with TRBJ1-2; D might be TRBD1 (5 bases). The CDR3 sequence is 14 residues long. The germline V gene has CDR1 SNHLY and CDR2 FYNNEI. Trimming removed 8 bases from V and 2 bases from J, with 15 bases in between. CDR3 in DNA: TGTGCCAGCTTAGGGGCAGGTTTAAACTATGGCTACACCTTC. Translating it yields CASLGAGLNYGYTF.

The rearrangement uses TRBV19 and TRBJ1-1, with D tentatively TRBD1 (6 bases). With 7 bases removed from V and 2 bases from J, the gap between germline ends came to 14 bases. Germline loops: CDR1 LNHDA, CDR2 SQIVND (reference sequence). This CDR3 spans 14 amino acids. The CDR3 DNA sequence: TGTGCCAGTATCCGAGGGGGGGTCAACACTGAAGCTTTCTTT. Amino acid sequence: CASIRGGVNTEAFF.

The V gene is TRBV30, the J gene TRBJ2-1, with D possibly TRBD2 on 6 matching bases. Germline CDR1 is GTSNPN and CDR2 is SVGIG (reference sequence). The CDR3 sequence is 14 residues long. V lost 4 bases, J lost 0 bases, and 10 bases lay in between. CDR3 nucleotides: TGTGCCTGGACCGCGGGATTCTCCTACAATGAGCAGTTCTTC. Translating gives CAWTAGFSYNEQFF.

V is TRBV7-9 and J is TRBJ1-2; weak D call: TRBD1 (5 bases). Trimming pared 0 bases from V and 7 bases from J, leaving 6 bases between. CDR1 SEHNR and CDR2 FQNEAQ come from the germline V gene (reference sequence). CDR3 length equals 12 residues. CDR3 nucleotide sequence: TGTGCCAGCAGCTTAGCGCAGGGTGGCTACACCTTC. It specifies CASSLAQGGYTF.

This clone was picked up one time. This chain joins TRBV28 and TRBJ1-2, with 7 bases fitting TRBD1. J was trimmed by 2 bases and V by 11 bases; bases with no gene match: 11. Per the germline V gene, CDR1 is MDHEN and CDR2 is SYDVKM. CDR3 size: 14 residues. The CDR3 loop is CASGLQGPNYGYTF. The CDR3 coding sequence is TGTGCCTCCGGCCTACAGGGGCCCAACTATGGCTACACCTTC.

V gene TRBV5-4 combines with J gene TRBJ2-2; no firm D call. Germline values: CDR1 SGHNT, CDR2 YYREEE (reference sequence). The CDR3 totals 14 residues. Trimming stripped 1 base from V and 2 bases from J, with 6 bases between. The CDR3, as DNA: TGTGCCAGCAGCTTGCTCTTAAACACCGGGGAGCTGTTTTTT. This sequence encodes CASSLLLNTGELFF.

The CDR3 nucleotides read TGTGCCAGCAGTGCACAGGGGAATCAGCCCCAGCATTTT. As protein: CASSAQGNQPQHF. The chain carries TRBV2 and TRBJ1-5; TRBD1 matches at 7 bases. J was trimmed by 4 bases and V by 4 bases; bases with no gene match: 1. The CDR3 runs 13 residues. Germline CDR1 SNHLY, CDR2 FYNNEI.

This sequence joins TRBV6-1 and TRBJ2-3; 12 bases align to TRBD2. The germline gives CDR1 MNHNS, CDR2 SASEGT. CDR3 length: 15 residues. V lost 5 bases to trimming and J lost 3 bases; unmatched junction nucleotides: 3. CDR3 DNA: TGTGCCAGCAGTACGACTAGCGGGAGAACAGATACGCAGTATTTT. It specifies CASSTTSGRTDTQYF.

This CDR3 is CASSPTGGANNYGYTF. CDR3 bases: TGCGCCAGCAGCCCGACAGGGGGCGCCAATAACTATGGCTACACCTTC. The chain combines TRBV5-1 with TRBJ1-2, with TRBD1 matching over 10 bases. Per the germline V gene, CDR1 is SGHRS and CDR2 is YFSETQ. This CDR3 is built from 16 residues. V shed 4 bases, J shed 1 base, and the junction held 7 bases outside the gene matches.

The CDR3 DNA reads TGTGCCAGCAGTTTTGGACTAGCGAACACAGATACGCAGTATTTT. This translates into CASSFGLANTDTQYF. The chain joins TRBV7-3 to TRBJ2-3; 9 bases are shared with TRBD2. The trim removed 6 bases at V and 2 bases at J, leaving 6 bases unmatched. Per the germline V gene, CDR1 is SGHTA and CDR2 is FQGTGA. CDR3 length: 15 residues.

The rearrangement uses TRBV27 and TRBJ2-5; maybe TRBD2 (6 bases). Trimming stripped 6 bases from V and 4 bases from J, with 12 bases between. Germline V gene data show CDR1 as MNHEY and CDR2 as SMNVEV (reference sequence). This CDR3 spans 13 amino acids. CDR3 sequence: CASSTGTAETQYF. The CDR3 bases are TGTGCCAGCAGCACCGGGACTGCAGAGACCCAGTACTTC.

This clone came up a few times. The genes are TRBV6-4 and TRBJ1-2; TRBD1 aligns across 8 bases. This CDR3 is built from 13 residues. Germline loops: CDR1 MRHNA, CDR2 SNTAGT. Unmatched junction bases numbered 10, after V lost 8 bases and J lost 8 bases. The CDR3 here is CASECRGRRGYTF. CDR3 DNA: TGTGCCAGCGAGTGCAGGGGGCGCCGGGGCTACACCTTC.

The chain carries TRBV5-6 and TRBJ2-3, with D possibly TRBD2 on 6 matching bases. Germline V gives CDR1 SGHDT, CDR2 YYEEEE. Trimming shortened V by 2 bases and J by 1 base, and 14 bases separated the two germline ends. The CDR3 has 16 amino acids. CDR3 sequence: CASSFYSGRGTDTQYF. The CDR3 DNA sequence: TGTGCCAGCAGCTTCTATAGCGGAAGGGGCACAGATACGCAGTATTTT.

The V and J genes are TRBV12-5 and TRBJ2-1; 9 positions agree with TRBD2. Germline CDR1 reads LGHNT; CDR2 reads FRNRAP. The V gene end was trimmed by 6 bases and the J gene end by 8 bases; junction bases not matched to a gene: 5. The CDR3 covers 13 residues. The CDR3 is CASGRGREDEQFF. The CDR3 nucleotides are TGTGCTAGTGGCCGCGGGAGGGAGGATGAGCAGTTCTTC.

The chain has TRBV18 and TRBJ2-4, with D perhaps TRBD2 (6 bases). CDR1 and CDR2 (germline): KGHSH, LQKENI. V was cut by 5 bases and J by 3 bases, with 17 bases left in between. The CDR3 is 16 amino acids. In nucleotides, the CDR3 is TGTGCCAGCTCATACGGGACTCCATATGGCAAAAACATTCAGTACTTC. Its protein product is CASSYGTPYGKNIQYF.

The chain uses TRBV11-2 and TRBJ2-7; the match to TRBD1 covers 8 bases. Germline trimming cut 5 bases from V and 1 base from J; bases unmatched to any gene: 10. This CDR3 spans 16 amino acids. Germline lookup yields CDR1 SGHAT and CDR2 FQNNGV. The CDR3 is CASSRTGSMRSYEQYF. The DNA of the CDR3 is TGTGCCAGCAGCCGGACAGGGAGTATGAGATCCTACGAGCAGTACTTC.

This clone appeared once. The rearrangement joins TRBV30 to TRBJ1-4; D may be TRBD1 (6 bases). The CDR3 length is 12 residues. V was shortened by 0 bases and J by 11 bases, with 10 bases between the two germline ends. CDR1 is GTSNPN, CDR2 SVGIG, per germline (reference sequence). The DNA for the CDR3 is TGTGCCTGGAGTGTTATAAGGGGGAAACTGTTTTTT. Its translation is CAWSVIRGKLFF.

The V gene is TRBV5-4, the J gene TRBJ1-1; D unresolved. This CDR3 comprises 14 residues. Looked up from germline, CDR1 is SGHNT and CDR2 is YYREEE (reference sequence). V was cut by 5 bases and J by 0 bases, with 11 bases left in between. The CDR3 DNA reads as TGTGCCAGCAGTACCGTGTCAGTGAACACTGAAGCTTTCTTT. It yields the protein CASSTVSVNTEAFF.

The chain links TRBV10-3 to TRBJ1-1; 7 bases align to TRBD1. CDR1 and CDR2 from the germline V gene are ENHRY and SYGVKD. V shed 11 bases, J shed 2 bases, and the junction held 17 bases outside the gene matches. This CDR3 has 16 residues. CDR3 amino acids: CAGSQGPQGENTEAFF. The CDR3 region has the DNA TGTGCCGGCAGTCAGGGGCCCCAGGGGGAAAACACTGAAGCTTTCTTT.

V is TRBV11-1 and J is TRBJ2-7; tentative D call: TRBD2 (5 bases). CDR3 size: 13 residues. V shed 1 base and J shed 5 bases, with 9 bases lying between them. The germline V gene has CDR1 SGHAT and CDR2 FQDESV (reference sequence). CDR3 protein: CASSLVWENEQYF. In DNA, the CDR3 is TGTGCCAGCAGCTTAGTGTGGGAGAACGAGCAGTACTTC.

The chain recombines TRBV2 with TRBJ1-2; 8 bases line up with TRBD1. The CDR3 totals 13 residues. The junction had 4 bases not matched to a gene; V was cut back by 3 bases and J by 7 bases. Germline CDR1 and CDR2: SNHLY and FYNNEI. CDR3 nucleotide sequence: TGTGCCAGCAGTGAGCACAGGGGGGGTGGCTACACCTTC. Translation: CASSEHRGGGYTF.

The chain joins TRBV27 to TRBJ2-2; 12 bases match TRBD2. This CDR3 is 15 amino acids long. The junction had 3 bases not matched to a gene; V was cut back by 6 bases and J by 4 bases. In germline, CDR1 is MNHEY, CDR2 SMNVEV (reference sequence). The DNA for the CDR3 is TGTGCCAGCAGACCGACTAGCGGGAGCACCGGGGAGCTGTTTTTT. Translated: CASRPTSGSTGELFF.

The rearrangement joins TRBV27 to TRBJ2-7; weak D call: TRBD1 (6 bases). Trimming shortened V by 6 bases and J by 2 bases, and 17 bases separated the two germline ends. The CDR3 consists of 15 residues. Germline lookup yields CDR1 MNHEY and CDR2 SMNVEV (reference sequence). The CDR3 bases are TGTGCCAGCAGGAAACAGGGAAGAGGGACCTACGAGCAGTACTTC. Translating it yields CASRKQGRGTYEQYF.

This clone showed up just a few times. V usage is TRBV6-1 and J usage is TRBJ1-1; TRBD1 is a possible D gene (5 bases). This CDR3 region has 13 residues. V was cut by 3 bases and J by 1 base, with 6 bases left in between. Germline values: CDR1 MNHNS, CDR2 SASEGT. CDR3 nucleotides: TGTGCCAGCAGTGACAGGGCGAACACTGAAGCTTTCTTT. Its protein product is CASSDRANTEAFF.

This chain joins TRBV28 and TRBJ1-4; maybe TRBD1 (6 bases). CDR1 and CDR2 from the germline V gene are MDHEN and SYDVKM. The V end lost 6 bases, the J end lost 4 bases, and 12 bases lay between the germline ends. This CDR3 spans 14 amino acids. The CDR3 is CASSGTLYNEKLFF. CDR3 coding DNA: TGTGCCAGCAGCGGGACACTTTATAATGAAAAACTGTTTTTT.

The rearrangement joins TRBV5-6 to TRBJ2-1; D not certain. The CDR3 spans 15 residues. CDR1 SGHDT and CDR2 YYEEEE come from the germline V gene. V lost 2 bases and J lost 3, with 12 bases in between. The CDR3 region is CASSFSVRFYNEQFF. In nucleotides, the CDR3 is TGTGCCAGCAGCTTTTCGGTCCGATTCTACAATGAGCAGTTCTTC.

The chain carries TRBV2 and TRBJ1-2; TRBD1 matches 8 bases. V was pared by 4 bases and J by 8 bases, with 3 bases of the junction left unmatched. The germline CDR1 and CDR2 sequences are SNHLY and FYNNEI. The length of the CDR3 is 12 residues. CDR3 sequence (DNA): TGTGCCAGCAGTGTGGGACAGGAGGGCTACACCTTC. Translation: CASSVGQEGYTF.

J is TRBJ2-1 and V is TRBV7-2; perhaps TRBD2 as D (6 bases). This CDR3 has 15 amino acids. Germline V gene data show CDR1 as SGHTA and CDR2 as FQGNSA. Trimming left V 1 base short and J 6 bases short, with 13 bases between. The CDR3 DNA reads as TGTGCCAGCAGCTTAGATTGGGGGGAAGGCAATGAGCAGTTCTTC. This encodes CASSLDWGEGNEQFF. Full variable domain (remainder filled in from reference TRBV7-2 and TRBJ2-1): GAGVSQSPSNKVTEKGKDVELRCDPISGHTALYWYRQSLGQGLEFLIYFQGNSAPDKSGLPSDRFSAERTGGSVSTLTIQRTQQEDSAVYLCASSLDWGEGNEQFFGPGTRLTVL.

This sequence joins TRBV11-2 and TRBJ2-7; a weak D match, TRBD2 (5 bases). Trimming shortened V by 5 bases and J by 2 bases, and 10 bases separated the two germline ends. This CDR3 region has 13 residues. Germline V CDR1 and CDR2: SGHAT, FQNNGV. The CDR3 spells CASSPGNTYEQYF. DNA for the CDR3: TGTGCCAGCAGCCCCGGGAACACCTACGAGCAGTACTTC.